This TCR beta chain was observed in a study of cytomegalovirus exposure and HLA in healthy donors. Whole-study results and caveats: For TCR beta chains, V- and J-gene trimming was later linked to a missense DCLRE1C variant.

Concerning this clone: What it recognizes is unknown.

The donors gave bone marrow, and they were healthy. V lost 4 bases, J lost 3 bases, and 9 bases stayed unmatched. The germline V gene has CDR1 SGHDT and CDR2 YYEEEE. The CDR3 is made up of 15 amino acids. The PCR had 60 Vbeta and 13 Jbeta primers. Here immunoSEQ multiplex PCR was the method, and the copy in TCRdb shows in-frame clones only, minus some. The table records approximately 150,000 clones, roughly 70% of them present only once. This chain joins TRBV5-6 and TRBJ1-1; TRBD1 matches 7 bases. Sequencing was carried out using PBMCs. The sequence was obtained from a woman in her forties in good health and CMV-seronegative. This CDR3 is CASSPDRAWDTEAFF. CDR3 DNA sequence: TGTGCCAGCAGCCCAGACAGGGCATGGGACACTGAAGCTTTCTTT.